This T cell receptor (beta chain) was identified in a study of T cells in tuberculosis. Tuberculin skin test and IGRA determined adolescents' latent tuberculosis status at entry. V was pared by 3 bases and J by 7 bases, with 6 bases of the junction left unmatched. Per germline, CDR1 KGHSH and CDR2 LQKENI. This CDR3 comprises 15 residues. Sequencing used immunoSEQ multiplex PCR; TCRdb keeps in-frame clones, though not all of them. Of 35,000 to 40,000 clones in the sample, about 94% were seen once. Sequenced sample: PBMCs. V and J are TRBV18 and TRBJ1-2, with 12 bases identical to TRBD1. The receptor's source is a donor aged 10 to 29 with latent tuberculosis or without tuberculosis infection. Some clones in this sample may be carry-over from other donors' samples. In nucleotides, the CDR3 is TGTGCCAGCTCACCTACCGGGACAGGGGGCTCTGGCTACACCTTC. Amino acids: CASSPTGTGGSGYTF.